This T cell receptor beta chain was captured in a study of Ad26.COV2.S vaccination and SARS-CoV-2 variants. Study results and caveats: The breadth of spike-specific CD8+ and CD4+ T cell responses after vaccination was reportedly substantial.

Concerning this clone: Its target is unknown.

Some clones are missing from TCRdb's copy, which holds only in-frame ones; the method was immunoSEQ multiplex PCR. Among more than 150,000 clones listed, approximately 90% were seen once. The clonotype comes from a human donor who had recovered from COVID-19. Material: peripheral blood, obtained after recovery from COVID-19.

Here the CDR3 DNA reads TGTGCCAGCAGTCCCGGAGGTCCGCCAACCTACGAGCAGTACTTC. Its protein product is CASSPGGPPTYEQYF. The chain combines TRBV28 with TRBJ2-7, with D perhaps TRBD2 (5 bases). Trimming pared 5 bases from V and 2 bases from J, leaving 16 bases between. Germline CDR1 reads MDHEN; CDR2 reads SYDVKM. This CDR3 has 15 residues.